These 32 T cell receptor beta chains were all obtained from the same sample, sequenced in a study of blood T cell repertoires in COVID-19. Assay: immunoSEQ multiplex PCR; the TCRdb copy retains only in-frame clones and omits some. This table has about 180,000 clones, around 85% appearing once. The sequencing input was peripheral blood. These receptors were collected from a man between 45 and 60 years old with active or convalescent COVID-19.

This clone has more than one count but fewer than ten. V gene TRBV30 combines with J gene TRBJ1-2; D gene unclear. Germline assignment: CDR1 GTSNPN and CDR2 SVGIG (reference sequence). The CDR3 spans 12 residues. Trimming removed 2 bases at V and 8 bases at J, with 12 bases between. CDR3 in amino acids: CAWSTRHGGYTF. CDR3 DNA: TGTGCCTGGAGTACCCGACACGGAGGCTACACCTTC.

J is TRBJ2-7 and V is TRBV7-9; tentatively, D is TRBD2 (5 bases). The CDR3 length is 14 residues. V was shortened by 5 bases and J by 2 bases, with 13 bases between the two germline ends. The germline gives CDR1 SEHNR, CDR2 FQNEAQ (reference sequence). The CDR3 nucleotides read TGTGCCAGCAGCCTGTCAAGACTACCCTACGAGCAGTACTTC. It encodes CASSLSRLPYEQYF.

The V call is TRBV12-5, the J call TRBJ1-5, with a tentative D call TRBD1 (5 bases). The CDR3 is made up of 21 amino acids. Germline V gene data show CDR1 as LGHNT and CDR2 as FRNRAP. Trimming took 0 bases from V and 2 from J, leaving 26 bases between them. DNA for the CDR3: TGTGCTAGTGGTTTGGTACGGCGTTGGCAGGGTAGTCTCTTTGGCAATCAGCCCCAGCATTTT. Translated: CASGLVRRWQGSLFGNQPQHF. The full variable domain, in which reference TRBV12-5 and TRBJ1-5 provide the parts outside the CDR3, is DARVTQTPRHKVTEMGQEVTMRCQPILGHNTVFWYRQTMMQGLELLAYFRNRAPLDDSGMPKDRFSAEMPDATLATLKIQPSEPRDSAVYFCASGLVRRWQGSLFGNQPQHFGDGTRLSIL.

As to this clone: The limits of the CDR3 on the DNA are not certain, so only TCRdb's listed CDR3 is given. This chain connects TRBV21-1 to TRBJ2-5; the D segment call TRBD2 is taken from the table without a DNA check. TRBV21-1 is a known pseudogene. With termini counted, the CDR3 has 18 amino acids. The CDR3 sequence is CASSFAPVGGGSQETQYF.

Details on this clone: The sample carries other DNA sequences with the same CDR3. CDR3 protein: CASSQRAGASTDTQYF. Written as DNA, the CDR3 is TGTGCCAGCAGCCAACGAGCGGGGGCTAGCACAGATACGCAGTATTTT. J is TRBJ2-3 and V is TRBV4-2, with 8 bases aligning to TRBD2. CDR3 length: 16 amino acids. Per germline, CDR1 LGHNA and CDR2 YNFKEQ. The V and J ends lost 2 bases and 0 bases, in that order; junction bases with no gene match: 4.

Only a few counts were recorded for this clone. The chain carries TRBV3-1 (or the pseudogene TRBV3-2) and TRBJ1-2, with TRBD1 identical over 7 bases. Germline CDR1 LGHDT, CDR2 YNNKEL (reference sequence). The CDR3 runs 15 residues. V dropped 4 bases and J dropped 8; count of bases not matched to a gene: 13. The CDR3 DNA reads TGTGCCAGCAGCCCACCCGCGGACAGGCGAAGGGGCTACACCTTC. Protein product: CASSPPADRRRGYTF.

The table lists this clone with a few counts. The chain couples TRBV18 to TRBJ1-4, with a weak D call TRBD1 (6 bases). The CDR3 totals 14 residues. V lost 1 base and J lost 7, with 10 bases in between. Germline CDR1 KGHSH, CDR2 LQKENI. The CDR3 nucleotides are TGTGCCAGCTCACCACGGGACAAAACTGAAAAACTGTTTTTT. The encoded protein is CASSPRDKTEKLFF.

This sequence joins TRBV3-1 (or the pseudogene TRBV3-2) and TRBJ1-2; possibly TRBD1 for D (5 bases). The CDR3 totals 15 residues. Germline loops: CDR1 LGHDT, CDR2 YNNKEL (reference sequence). With 3 bases removed from V and 4 bases from J, the gap between germline ends came to 15 bases. In nucleotides, the CDR3 is TGTGCCAGCAGCCAGTATACACCAGGGTCCTATGGCTACACCTTC. This gives the protein CASSQYTPGSYGYTF.

The J gene is TRBJ1-5, the V gene TRBV7-6; a possible D gene is TRBD1 (5 bases). Trimming took 5 bases from V and 10 from J, leaving 21 bases between them. Germline CDR1 reads SGHVS; CDR2 reads FNYEAQ. There are 15 residues in the CDR3. The CDR3 region has the DNA TGTGCCAGCAGCCACAGGTCGGGGGGACTGGAACCCCAGCATTTT. Translation: CASSHRSGGLEPQHF.

This sequence joins TRBV10-3 and TRBJ2-2; 12 nucleotides align to TRBD2. This CDR3 region has 14 residues. Germline CDR1 ENHRY, CDR2 SYGVKD. The V gene end was trimmed by 6 bases and the J gene end by 5 bases; junction bases not matched to a gene: 1. The CDR3 is CAIRGTSGTGELFF. DNA of the CDR3: TGTGCCATCAGGGGGACTAGCGGGACCGGGGAGCTGTTTTTT.

The chain links TRBV2 to TRBJ1-3, with a possible D match to TRBD1 (5 bases). Germline values: CDR1 SNHLY, CDR2 FYNNEI. The CDR3 sequence is 13 residues long. The V gene lost 5 bases and the J gene lost 3 bases, with 8 bases spanning the gap. The CDR3 here is CASSQGGGNTIYF. CDR3 bases: TGTGCCAGCAGTCAGGGAGGTGGAAACACCATATATTTT.

The chain joins TRBV9 to TRBJ1-3, with D perhaps TRBD1 (5 bases). V was trimmed by 0 bases and J by 3 bases, leaving 16 bases between them. The CDR3 loop spans 17 amino acids. CDR1 SGDLS and CDR2 YYNGEE come from the germline V gene. CDR3 residues: CASSVATGDVNGNTIYF. DNA of the CDR3: TGTGCCAGCAGCGTAGCTACGGGGGACGTTAATGGAAACACCATATATTTT.

The rearrangement links TRBV12-3 or TRBV12-4 to TRBJ1-6, with D unresolved. This CDR3 comprises 12 residues. The V gene lost 4 bases and the J gene lost 9 bases, with 7 bases spanning the gap. CDR3 residues: CASSSTSSPLHF. As DNA, the CDR3 is TGTGCCAGCAGTTCGACTAGTTCACCCCTCCACTTT.

The rearrangement joins TRBV7-3 to TRBJ2-3; perhaps TRBD2 as D (6 bases). The CDR3 is 13 amino acids. Per the germline V gene, CDR1 is SGHTA and CDR2 is FQGTGA. Trimming stripped 1 base from V and 9 bases from J, with 11 bases between. The chain's CDR3 is CASSLRPGETQYF. CDR3 coding DNA: TGTGCCAGCAGCTTAAGGCCGGGAGAAACGCAGTATTTT.

V gene TRBV19 combines with J gene TRBJ1-2; 9 bases agree with TRBD1. With 5 bases clipped from V and 5 bases from J, the junction kept 9 bases outside the gene matches. The CDR3 is 15 amino acids. Germline loops: CDR1 LNHDA, CDR2 SQIVND (reference sequence). Here the CDR3 DNA reads TGTGCCAGTAGTTTACAGGGACAGGGAATATATGGCTACACCTTC. Its translation is CASSLQGQGIYGYTF.

This clone has only one observation. V usage is TRBV5-1 and J usage is TRBJ2-7, with TRBD2 matching over 13 bases. This CDR3 comprises 15 residues. V lost 4 bases to trimming and J lost 6 bases; unmatched junction nucleotides: 7. From germline, CDR1 is SGHRS and CDR2 YFSETQ. The CDR3 is CASSGLAGAPFEQYF. The DNA of the CDR3 is TGCGCCAGCAGCGGACTAGCGGGGGCCCCTTTCGAGCAGTACTTC.

This chain links TRBV27 with TRBJ1-2, with D maybe TRBD1 (6 bases). CDR1 and CDR2 from the germline V gene are MNHEY and SMNVEV (reference sequence). This CDR3 contains 16 residues. The V end lost 5 bases, the J end lost 1 base, and 17 bases lay between the germline ends. The CDR3 coding sequence is TGTGCCAGCAGTGACAGGCTACTGACATTTAACTATGGCTACACCTTC. This encodes CASSDRLLTFNYGYTF.

DNA of the CDR3: TGTGCCAGCAGCGTAGAGGGGGCCTCCGGGGCCAACGTCCTGACTTTC. Translating gives CASSVEGASGANVLTF. J is TRBJ2-6 and V is TRBV9; 7 positions match TRBD1. Trimming took 0 bases from V and 4 from J; bases not matched to a gene: 4. Germline CDR1 and CDR2: SGDLS and YYNGEE. The CDR3 length is 16 residues.

The chain is built from TRBV3-1 (or the pseudogene TRBV3-2) and TRBJ2-2, with 9 bases identical to TRBD1. The CDR3 runs 17 residues. CDR1 is LGHDT and CDR2 is YNNKEL in the germline V gene (reference sequence). V lost 4 bases to trimming and J lost 5 bases; unmatched junction nucleotides: 11. As DNA, the CDR3 is TGTGCCAGCAGCCCGACTTCCGGGACAGGGCATACCGGGGAGCTGTTTTTT. This gives the protein CASSPTSGTGHTGELFF.

The chain is built from TRBV7-9 and TRBJ1-1; D remains ambiguous. Looked up from germline, CDR1 is SEHNR and CDR2 is FQNEAQ (reference sequence). The CDR3 spans 15 residues. The V end was cut by 1 base, the J end by 4 bases, with 13 bases between. The chain's CDR3 is CASSLGGGMGTEAFF. CDR3 coding DNA: TGTGCCAGCAGCTTAGGCGGTGGTATGGGCACTGAAGCTTTCTTT.

As DNA, the CDR3 is TGTGCCACCAGTGATTCCGGGACAGGGGATGAAAAACTGTTTTTT. It yields the protein CATSDSGTGDEKLFF. The J gene is TRBJ1-4, the V gene TRBV24-1; 10 bases map to TRBD1. Looked up from germline, CDR1 is KGHDR and CDR2 is SFDVKD. The length of the CDR3 is 15 residues. V was pared by 2 bases and J by 6 bases, with 2 bases of the junction left unmatched.

This sequence joins TRBV4-3 and TRBJ1-1; D not resolved. Germline V CDR1 and CDR2: LGHNA, YSLEER. The CDR3 loop spans 15 amino acids. Trimming took 1 base from V and 1 from J, leaving 10 bases between them. The CDR3 nucleotides read TGCGCCAGCAGCCAAGGTTTCCACTCGAACACTGAAGCTTTCTTT. It translates to CASSQGFHSNTEAFF.

This clone has a single count. CDR3 amino acids: CASRSGGNTGELFF. CDR3 coding DNA: TGTGCCAGCCGGAGCGGGGGGAACACCGGGGAGCTGTTTTTT. The chain joins TRBV6-4 to TRBJ2-2; 8 nucleotides line up with TRBD2. Germline V lookup: CDR1 MRHNA, CDR2 SNTAGT. Trimming took 8 bases from V and 1 from J; bases not matched to a gene: 3. The CDR3 is 14 residues long.

CDR3 nucleotides: TGCGCCAGCAGCGCCGGACAGGACGAGGGATATGGCTACACCTTC. Its translation: CASSAGQDEGYGYTF. The chain uses TRBV5-1 and TRBJ1-2, with 7 positions matching TRBD1. After removal of 4 bases from V and 5 bases from J, the junction contained 11 bases not matched to a gene. This CDR3 has 15 amino acids. The germline gives CDR1 SGHRS, CDR2 YFSETQ.

V usage is TRBV6-1 and J usage is TRBJ1-5; unclear D gene. Germline assignment: CDR1 MNHNS and CDR2 SASEGT. The CDR3 contains 14 residues. The V and J ends lost 2 bases and 6 bases respectively, with 11 bases between them. CDR3 in amino acids: CASSEYERGQPQHF. DNA for the CDR3: TGTGCCAGCAGTGAATACGAGCGAGGTCAGCCCCAGCATTTT.

The gene calls are TRBV28 and TRBJ1-1, with 11 bases aligning to TRBD1. The trim removed 4 bases at V and 5 bases at J, leaving 6 bases unmatched. This CDR3 has 15 amino acids. CDR1 is MDHEN and CDR2 is SYDVKM in the germline V gene. The CDR3 protein is CASSSGQGVRTEAFF. DNA of the CDR3: TGTGCCAGCAGTTCGGGACAGGGGGTGAGGACTGAAGCTTTCTTT. The full variable domain, completed using reference TRBV28 and TRBJ1-1, is DVKVTQSSRYLVKRTGEKVFLECVQDMDHENMFWYRQDPGLGLRLIYFSYDVKMKEKGDIPEGYSVSREKKERFSLILESASTNQTSMYLCASSSGQGVRTEAFFGQGTRLTVV.

This clone appeared once. DNA for the CDR3: TGTGCCAGCAGCAAAGCGCAACTAGCGGAAGACCTCTACGAGCAGTACTTC. Translated: CASSKAQLAEDLYEQYF. The genes are TRBV21-1 and TRBJ2-7; the table assigns TRBD2, which was not confirmed against the DNA. TRBV21-1 is a listed pseudogene. This CDR3 is 17 amino acids long.

V and J are TRBV28 and TRBJ2-5, with D unclear. Germline loops: CDR1 MDHEN, CDR2 SYDVKM. Trimming took off 4 bases at V and 0 bases at J, with 6 bases between the two ends. CDR3 length: 13 amino acids. The CDR3 loop reads CASSSGYQETQYF. In nucleotides, the CDR3 is TGTGCCAGCAGTTCCGGGTACCAAGAGACCCAGTACTTC.

The CDR3 DNA follows: TGTGCCAGCAGCGTAGTTGGGACAGGGGGTAACACTGAAGCTTTCTTT. Its protein product is CASSVVGTGGNTEAFF. The chain recombines TRBV9 with TRBJ1-1; 11 bases line up with TRBD1. The ends lost 0 bases at V and 2 bases at J; junction bases unmatched: 3. CDR1 SGDLS and CDR2 YYNGEE come from the germline V gene. This CDR3 is 16 amino acids long. The whole variable domain, filled in from reference TRBV9 and TRBJ1-1, reads DSGVTQTPKHLITATGQRVTLRCSPRSGDLSVYWYQQSLDQGLQFLIQYYNGEERAKGNILERFSAQQFPDLHSELNLSSLELGDSALYFCASSVVGTGGNTEAFFGQGTRLTVV.

This chain links TRBV7-6 with TRBJ2-3; TRBD1 matches 9 bases. J gave up 2 bases and V 5 bases, and 11 bases lay outside the gene matches. Germline assignment: CDR1 SGHVS and CDR2 FNYEAQ. The CDR3 runs 17 residues. This chain's CDR3 is CASSPKSTGGVTDTQYF. The CDR3 DNA is TGTGCCAGCAGCCCTAAATCAACAGGGGGCGTCACAGATACGCAGTATTTT.

This chain uses TRBV7-9 with TRBJ1-1, with 7 bases matching TRBD1. The V segment lost 5 bases and the J segment 10 bases; nucleotides outside the gene matches: 4. CDR1 is SEHNR and CDR2 is FQNEAQ in the germline V gene (reference sequence). This CDR3 is 11 amino acids long. CDR3 in amino acids: CASSTRQGAFF. CDR3 DNA: TGTGCCAGCAGCACACGACAGGGAGCTTTCTTT.

The chain's CDR3 is CASSYLDSRDEQYF. The CDR3 bases are TGTGCCAGCAGTTACCTGGACAGCCGGGACGAGCAGTACTTC. The chain combines TRBV6-5 with TRBJ2-7; D is possibly TRBD1 (6 bases). Trimming left V 2 bases short and J 5 bases short, with 13 bases between. The germline V gene encodes CDR1 MNHEY and CDR2 SVGAGI. The CDR3 covers 14 residues.